This T cell receptor beta chain came from a study of cytomegalovirus exposure and HLA in healthy donors. 60 Vbeta and 13 Jbeta primers were used in PCR. This table comes from immunoSEQ multiplex PCR, and its TCRdb copy is limited to in-frame clones, with some not included. The sample lists under 200,000 clones, around three quarters occurring once. Study observations and caveats: An analysis that came later showed most CMV-associated TCR beta chains appearing HLA-restricted. Researchers had no immune exposure information except CMV serostatus available.

Whereas donors were nominally healthy upon sampling, unrecorded immune exposures were probable. In regard to this clone: The antigen remains unidentified.

The germline gives CDR1 SGDLS, CDR2 YYNGEE. This CDR3 is built from 15 residues. Trimming removed 2 bases from V and 8 bases from J, with 14 bases in between. The sequenced sample consisted of PBMCs. The rearrangement uses TRBV9 and TRBJ1-6; D gene uncertain. The clonotype comes from a man aged 40-50 years in good health and CMV-seronegative. The CDR3 DNA reads TGTGCCAGCAGCGTTAACCCCGCTTCGGATTCACCCCTCCACTTT. Translation gives CASSVNPASDSPLHF.